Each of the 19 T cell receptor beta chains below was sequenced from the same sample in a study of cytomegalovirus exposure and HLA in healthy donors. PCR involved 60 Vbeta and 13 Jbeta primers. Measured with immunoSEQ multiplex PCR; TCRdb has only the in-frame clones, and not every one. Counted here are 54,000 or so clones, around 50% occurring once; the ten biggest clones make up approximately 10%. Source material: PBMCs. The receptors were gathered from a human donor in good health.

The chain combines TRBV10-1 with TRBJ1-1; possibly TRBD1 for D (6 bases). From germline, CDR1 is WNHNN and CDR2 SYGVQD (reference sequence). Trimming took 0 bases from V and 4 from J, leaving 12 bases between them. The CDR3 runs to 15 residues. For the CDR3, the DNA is TGCGCCAGCAGTGAGTCCGGGGGAGGGGGCACTGAAGCTTTCTTT. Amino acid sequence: CASSESGGGGTEAFF.

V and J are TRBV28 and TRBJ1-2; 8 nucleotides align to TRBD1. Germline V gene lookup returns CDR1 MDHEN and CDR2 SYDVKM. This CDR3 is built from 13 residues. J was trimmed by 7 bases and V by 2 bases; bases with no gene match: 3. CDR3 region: CASSLGDRGGYTF. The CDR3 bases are TGTGCCAGCAGTTTAGGAGACAGGGGTGGCTACACCTTC.

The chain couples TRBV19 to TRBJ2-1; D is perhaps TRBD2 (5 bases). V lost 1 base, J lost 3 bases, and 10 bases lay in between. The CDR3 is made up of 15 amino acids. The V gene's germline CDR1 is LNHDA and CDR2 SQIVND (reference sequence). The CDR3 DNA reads TGTGCCAGTAGTATAGCGCCTCGGGACTACAATGAGCAGTTCTTC. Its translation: CASSIAPRDYNEQFF.

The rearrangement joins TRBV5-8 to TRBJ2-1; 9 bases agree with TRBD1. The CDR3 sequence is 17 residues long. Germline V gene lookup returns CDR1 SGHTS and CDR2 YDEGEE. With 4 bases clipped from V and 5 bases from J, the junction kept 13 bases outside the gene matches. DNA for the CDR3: TGTGCCAGCAGCCTAGGGACAGGGTGGCCCATCAACAATGAGCAGTTCTTC. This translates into CASSLGTGWPINNEQFF. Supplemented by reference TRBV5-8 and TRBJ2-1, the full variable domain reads EAGVTQSPTHLIKTRGQQATLRCSPISGHTSVYWYQQALGLGLQFLLWYDEGEERNRGNFPPRFSGRQFPNYSSELNVNALELEDSALYLCASSLGTGWPINNEQFFGPGTRLTVL.

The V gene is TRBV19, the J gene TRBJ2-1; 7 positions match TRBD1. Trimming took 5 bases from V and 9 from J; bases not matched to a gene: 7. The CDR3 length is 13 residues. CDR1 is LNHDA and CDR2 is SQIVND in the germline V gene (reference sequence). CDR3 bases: TGTGCCAGTAGTTCCACGACAGGGTCTGAGCAGTTCTTC. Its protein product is CASSSTTGSEQFF. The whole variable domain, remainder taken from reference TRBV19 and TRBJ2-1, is DGGITQSPKYLFRKEGQNVTLSCEQNLNHDAMYWYRQDPGQGLRLIYYSQIVNDFQKGDIAEGYSVSREKKESFPLTVTSAQKNPTAFYLCASSSTTGSEQFFGPGTRLTVL.

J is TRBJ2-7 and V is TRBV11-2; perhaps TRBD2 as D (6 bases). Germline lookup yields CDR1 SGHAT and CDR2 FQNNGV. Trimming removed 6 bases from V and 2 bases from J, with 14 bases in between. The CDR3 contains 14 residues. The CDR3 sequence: CASRQGGAAYEQYF. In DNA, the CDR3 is TGTGCCAGCAGACAAGGCGGGGCAGCCTACGAGCAGTACTTC. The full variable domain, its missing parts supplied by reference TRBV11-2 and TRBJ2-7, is EAGVAQSPRYKIIEKRQSVAFWCNPISGHATLYWYQQILGQGPKLLIQFQNNGVVDDSQLPKDRFSAERLKGVDSTLKIQPAKLEDSAVYLCASRQGGAAYEQYFGPGTRLTVT.

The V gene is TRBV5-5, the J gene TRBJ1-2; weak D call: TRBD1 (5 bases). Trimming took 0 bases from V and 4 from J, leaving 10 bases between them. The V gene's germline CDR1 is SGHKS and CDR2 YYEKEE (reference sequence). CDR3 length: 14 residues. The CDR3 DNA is TGTGCCAGCAGCTTGGACGGCAGGGTCTATGGCTACACCTTC. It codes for CASSLDGRVYGYTF. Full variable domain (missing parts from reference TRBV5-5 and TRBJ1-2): DAGVTQSPTHLIKTRGQQVTLRCSPISGHKSVSWYQQVLGQGPQFIFQYYEKEERGRGNFPDRFSARQFPNYSSELNVNALLLGDSALYLCASSLDGRVYGYTFGSGTRLTVV.

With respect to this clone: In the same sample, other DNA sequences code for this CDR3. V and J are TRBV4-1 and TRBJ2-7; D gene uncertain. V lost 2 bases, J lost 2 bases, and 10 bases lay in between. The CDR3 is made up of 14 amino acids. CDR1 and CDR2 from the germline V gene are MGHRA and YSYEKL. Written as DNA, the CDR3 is TGCGCCAGCAGCCAAACATCTGTTGCCTACGAGCAGTACTTC. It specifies CASSQTSVAYEQYF.

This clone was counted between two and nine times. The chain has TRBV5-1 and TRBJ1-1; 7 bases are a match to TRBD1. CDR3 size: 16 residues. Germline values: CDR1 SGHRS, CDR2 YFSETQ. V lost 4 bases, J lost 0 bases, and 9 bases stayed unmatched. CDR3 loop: CASSTRTGRMNTEAFF. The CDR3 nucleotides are TGCGCCAGCAGCACGAGGACAGGCCGAATGAACACTGAAGCTTTCTTT.

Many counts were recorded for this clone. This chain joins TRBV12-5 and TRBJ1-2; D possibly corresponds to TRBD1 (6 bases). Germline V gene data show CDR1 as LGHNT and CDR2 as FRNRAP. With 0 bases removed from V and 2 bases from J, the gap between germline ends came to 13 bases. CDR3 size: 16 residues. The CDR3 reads CASGLVGQGKNYGYTF. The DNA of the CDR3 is TGTGCTAGTGGTTTGGTAGGCCAGGGGAAAAACTATGGCTACACCTTC.

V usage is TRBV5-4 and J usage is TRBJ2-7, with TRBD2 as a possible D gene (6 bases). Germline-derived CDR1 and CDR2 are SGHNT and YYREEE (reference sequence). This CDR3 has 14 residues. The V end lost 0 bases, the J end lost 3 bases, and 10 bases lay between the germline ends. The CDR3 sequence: CASSLAGSRYEQYF. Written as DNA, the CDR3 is TGTGCCAGCAGCTTGGCCGGGAGTCGCTACGAGCAGTACTTC.

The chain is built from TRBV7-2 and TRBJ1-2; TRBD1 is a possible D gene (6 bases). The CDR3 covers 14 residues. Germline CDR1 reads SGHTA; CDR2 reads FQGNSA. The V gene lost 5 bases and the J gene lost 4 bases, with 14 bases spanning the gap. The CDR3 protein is CASSLNQGSYGYTF. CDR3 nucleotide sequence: TGTGCCAGCAGCCTAAACCAGGGGTCCTATGGCTACACCTTC. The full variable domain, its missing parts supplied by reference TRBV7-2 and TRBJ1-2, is GAGVSQSPSNKVTEKGKDVELRCDPISGHTALYWYRQSLGQGLEFLIYFQGNSAPDKSGLPSDRFSAERTGGSVSTLTIQRTQQEDSAVYLCASSLNQGSYGYTFGSGTRLTVV.

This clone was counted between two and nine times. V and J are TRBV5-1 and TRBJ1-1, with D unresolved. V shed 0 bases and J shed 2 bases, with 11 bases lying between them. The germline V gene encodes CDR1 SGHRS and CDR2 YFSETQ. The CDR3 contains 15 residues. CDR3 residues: CASSLAPTSNTEAFF. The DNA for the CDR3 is TGCGCCAGCAGCTTGGCTCCGACAAGCAACACTGAAGCTTTCTTT. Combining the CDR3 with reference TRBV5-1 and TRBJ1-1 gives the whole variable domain KAGVTQTPRYLIKTRGQQVTLSCSPISGHRSVSWYQQTPGQGLQFLFEYFSETQRNKGNFPGRFSGRQFSNSRSEMNVSTLELGDSALYLCASSLAPTSNTEAFFGQGTRLTVV.

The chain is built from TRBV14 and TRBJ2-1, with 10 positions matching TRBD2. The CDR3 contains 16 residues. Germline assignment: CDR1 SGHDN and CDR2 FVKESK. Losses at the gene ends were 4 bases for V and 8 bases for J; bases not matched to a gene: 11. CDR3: CASSRPSGGWGDEQFF. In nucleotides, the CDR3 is TGTGCCAGCAGCCGACCTAGCGGGGGCTGGGGGGATGAGCAGTTCTTC.

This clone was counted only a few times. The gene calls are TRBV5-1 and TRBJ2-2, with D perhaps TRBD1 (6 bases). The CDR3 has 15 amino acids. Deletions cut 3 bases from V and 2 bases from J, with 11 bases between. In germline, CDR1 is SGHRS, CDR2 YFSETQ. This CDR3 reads CASSSGTPNTGELFF. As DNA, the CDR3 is TGCGCCAGCAGCTCCGGGACACCTAACACCGGGGAGCTGTTTTTT. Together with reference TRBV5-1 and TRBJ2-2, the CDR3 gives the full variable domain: KAGVTQTPRYLIKTRGQQVTLSCSPISGHRSVSWYQQTPGQGLQFLFEYFSETQRNKGNFPGRFSGRQFSNSRSEMNVSTLELGDSALYLCASSSGTPNTGELFFGEGSRLTVL.

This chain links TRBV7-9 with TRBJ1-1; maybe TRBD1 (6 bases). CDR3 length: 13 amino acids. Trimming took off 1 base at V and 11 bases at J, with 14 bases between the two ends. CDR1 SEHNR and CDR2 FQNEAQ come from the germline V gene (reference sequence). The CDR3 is CASSLVEVGGAFF. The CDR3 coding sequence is TGTGCCAGCAGCTTAGTGGAGGTTGGGGGCGCTTTCTTT.

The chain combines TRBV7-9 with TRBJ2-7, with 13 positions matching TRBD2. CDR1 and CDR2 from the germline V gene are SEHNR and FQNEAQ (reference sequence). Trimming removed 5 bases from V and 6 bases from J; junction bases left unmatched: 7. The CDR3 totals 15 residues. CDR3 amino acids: CASSPGTSGVLEQYF. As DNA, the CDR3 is TGTGCCAGCAGCCCCGGGACTAGCGGGGTGCTCGAGCAGTACTTC.

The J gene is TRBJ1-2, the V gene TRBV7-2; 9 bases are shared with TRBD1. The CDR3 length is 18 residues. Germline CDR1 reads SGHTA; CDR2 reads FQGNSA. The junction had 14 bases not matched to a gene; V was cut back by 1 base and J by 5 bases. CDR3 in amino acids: CASSLESRTGAHGYGYTF. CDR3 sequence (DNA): TGTGCCAGCAGCTTAGAGTCCCGGACAGGGGCCCATGGGTATGGCTACACCTTC.

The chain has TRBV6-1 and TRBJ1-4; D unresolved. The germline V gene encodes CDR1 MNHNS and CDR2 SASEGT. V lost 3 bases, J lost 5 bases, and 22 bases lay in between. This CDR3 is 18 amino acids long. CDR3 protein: CASSDCPSLLVDNEKLFF. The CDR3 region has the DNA TGTGCCAGCAGTGACTGTCCAAGTCTCCTAGTCGACAATGAAAAACTGTTTTTT.